This record looks at one T cell receptor (beta chain) sequence and its context. The antigen remains unidentified. The repertoire was sequenced with immunoSEQ multiplex PCR; TCRdb's copy has only in-frame clones and lacks some. The data contain about 59,000 clones, 90% to 95% of them singletons. The data were obtained in a study of graft-versus-host responses after intestinal transplantation. Across the whole study: Each recipient received anti-thymocyte globulin induction, then tacrolimus and steroids for approximately three years.

The CDR3 covers 17 residues. Trimming took 4 bases from V and 3 from J; bases not matched to a gene: 12. Germline CDR1 reads MGHDK; CDR2 reads SYGVNS. General observations from the study: High graft-versus-host to host-versus-graft clonal ratios were seen in allografts of patients with graft-donor T cell macrochimerism.

The material sequenced was unstimulated CD4+ T cells sorted from spleen or lymph node cells, taken before transplant. The sequence was collected from a human donor who was the organ donor for an intestinal transplant. V is TRBV25-1 and J is TRBJ2-3, with 8 positions matching TRBD2. DNA of the CDR3: TGTGCCAGCAGTGCCAGGACTAGCCATACAAGGACAGATACGCAGTATTTT. This translates into CASSARTSHTRTDTQYF.